This TCR beta chain emerged from a study of T cells in Graves' hyperthyroidism and ophthalmopathy. The length of the CDR3 is 14 residues. V gave up 3 bases and J gave up 3 bases; unmatched junction bases: 3. Germline V gives CDR1 SGHDT, CDR2 YYEEEE. Exclusion followed for patients with uncontrolled infection, other autoimmune disease, pregnancy or lactation. This clonotype has a count of ten or more. The antigen remains undetermined. Regarding the study as a whole: Ophthalmopathy was separated from stable hyperthyroidism by a 13 V-J model. Blood also contained most expanded thyroid clonotypes above 0.001.

Using RNA transcripts as the source, TCR beta CDR3 regions were amplified. HTBI primers drove first-round RT-PCR of the TCR CDR3. TCRdb called the multiplex PCR reads again in MiXCR, with one record for every CDR3 protein. The data show around 690,000 distinct CDR3 sequences, less than 25% seen once. The gene calls are TRBV5-6 and TRBJ2-7, with 10 bases identical to TRBD1. This TCR was recovered from a man aged 25-40 years with Graves' ophthalmopathy. Sequences were obtained from blood. The CDR3 here is CASSSDRGDYEQYF. The CDR3 nucleotides read TGTGCCAGCAGCTCGGACAGGGGGGACTACGAGCAGTACTTC.